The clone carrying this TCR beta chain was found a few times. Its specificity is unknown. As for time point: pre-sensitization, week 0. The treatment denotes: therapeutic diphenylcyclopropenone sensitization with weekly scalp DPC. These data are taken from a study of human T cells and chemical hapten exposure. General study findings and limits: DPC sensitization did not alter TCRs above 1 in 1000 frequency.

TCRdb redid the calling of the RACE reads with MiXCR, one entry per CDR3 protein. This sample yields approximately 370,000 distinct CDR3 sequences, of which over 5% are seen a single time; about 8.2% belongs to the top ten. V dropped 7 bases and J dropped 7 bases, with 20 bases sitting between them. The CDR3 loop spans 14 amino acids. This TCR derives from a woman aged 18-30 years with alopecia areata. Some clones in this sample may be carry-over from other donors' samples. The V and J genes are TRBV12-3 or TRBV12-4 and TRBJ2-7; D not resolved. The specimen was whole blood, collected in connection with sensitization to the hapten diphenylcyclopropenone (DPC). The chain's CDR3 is CASTLLTDSGEQYF. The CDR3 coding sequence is TGTGCCAGCACCCTACTCACCGATTCGGGTGAGCAGTACTTC.